This record covers a single T cell receptor (beta chain). Its antigen is still unknown. Peripheral blood and lesional scalp punch biopsies were taken from alopecia areata patients. The data stem from a study of CD8+ T cells in alopecia areata. Overall study: Treated patients were dosed with oral tofacitinib, taking 5 to 10 mg twice daily. Study-wide results and limits: TCR sharing was clearer in mice than between patients, perhaps partly owing to patient HLA diversity. Affected lesional scalp, above all in alopecia totalis/universalis, was more clonal than normal scalp.

Trimming shortened V by 5 bases and J by 4 bases, and 17 bases separated the two germline ends. Germline V gene sequence: CDR1 MNHEY, CDR2 SMNVEV (reference sequence). The CDR3 extends over 15 amino acids. Sequencing templates came from extracted RNA that was reverse transcribed into cDNA. Libraries were prepared by immunoSEQ multiplex PCR; TCRdb keeps only in-frame clonotypes and omits some of them. The data contain approximately 12,000 clones, approximately 55% of them singletons. This chain uses TRBV27 with TRBJ2-5; D is perhaps TRBD1 (5 bases). The material sequenced was skin. The sequence came from a human donor with alopecia areata. The CDR3 spells CASSPSRVLGETQYF. CDR3 nucleotide sequence: TGTGCCAGCAGTCCAAGCAGGGTTTTAGGAGAGACCCAGTACTTC.